This TCR beta chain was identified during a study of Ad26.COV2.S vaccination and SARS-CoV-2 variants. At the level of the study: In the COV1001 trial, the donor was in the Ad26.COV2.S arm.

Treatment in this sample: around 19 received Ad26.COV2.S at low or high dose, single or two shots; 5 received placebo; per-sample allocation not given. Day 63 following the first vaccine or placebo injection was when the samples were taken. The data were produced by immunoSEQ multiplex PCR, yet TCRdb's version contains in-frame clones alone and is incomplete. The sample has 300,000 to 500,000 clones, approximately 86% seen once. CDR1 SEHNR and CDR2 FQNEAQ come from the germline V gene (reference sequence). Trimming removed 5 bases from V and 6 bases from J; junction bases left unmatched: 9. There are 15 residues in the CDR3.

This specimen was peripheral blood, taken in a trial of Ad26.COV2.S vaccine versus placebo. This clonotype was obtained from a person between 18 and 65 years old who received the Ad26.COV2.S COVID-19 vaccine or a placebo. The chain joins TRBV7-9 to TRBJ1-1, with 10 bases identical to TRBD1. Here the CDR3 DNA reads TGTGCCAGCAGCCCCTCGGGACAGGGGATTTCTGAAGCTTTCTTT. Protein: CASSPSGQGISEAFF.